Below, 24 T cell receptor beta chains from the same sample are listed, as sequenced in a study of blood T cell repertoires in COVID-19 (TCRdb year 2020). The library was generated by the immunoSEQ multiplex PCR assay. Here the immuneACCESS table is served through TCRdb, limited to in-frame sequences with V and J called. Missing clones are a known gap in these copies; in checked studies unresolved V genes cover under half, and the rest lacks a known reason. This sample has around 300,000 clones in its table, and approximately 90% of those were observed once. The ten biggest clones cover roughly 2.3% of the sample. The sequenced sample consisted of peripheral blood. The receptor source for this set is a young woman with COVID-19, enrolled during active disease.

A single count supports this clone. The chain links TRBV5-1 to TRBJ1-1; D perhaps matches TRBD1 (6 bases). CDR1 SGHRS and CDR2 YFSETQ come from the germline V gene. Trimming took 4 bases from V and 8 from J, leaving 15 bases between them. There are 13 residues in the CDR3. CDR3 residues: CASSTLGQKEAFF. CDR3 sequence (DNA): TGCGCCAGCAGCACCCTAGGACAGAAAGAAGCTTTCTTT.

In nucleotides, the CDR3 is TGTGCCAGCAGCTTGAGCGGTTCCTACGAGCAGTACTTC. Translated, it gives CASSLSGSYEQYF. The chain recombines TRBV7-8 with TRBJ2-7; D perhaps matches TRBD2 (5 bases). This CDR3 is 13 amino acids long. V lost 3 bases to trimming and J lost 1 base, with 7 bases between them. Per the germline V gene, CDR1 is SGHVS and CDR2 is FQNEAQ.

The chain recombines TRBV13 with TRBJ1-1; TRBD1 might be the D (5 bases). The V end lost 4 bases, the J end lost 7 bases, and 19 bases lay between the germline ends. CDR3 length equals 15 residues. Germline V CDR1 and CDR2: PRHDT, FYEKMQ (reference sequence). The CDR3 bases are TGTGCCAGCAGCTCGAGACAGATCACCAGAGGTGAAGCTTTCTTT. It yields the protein CASSSRQITRGEAFF. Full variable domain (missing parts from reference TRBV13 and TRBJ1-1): AAGVIQSPRHLIKEKRETATLKCYPIPRHDTVYWYQQGPGQDPQFLISFYEKMQSDKGSIPDRFSAQQFSDYHSELNMSSLELGDSALYFCASSSRQITRGEAFFGQGTRLTVV.

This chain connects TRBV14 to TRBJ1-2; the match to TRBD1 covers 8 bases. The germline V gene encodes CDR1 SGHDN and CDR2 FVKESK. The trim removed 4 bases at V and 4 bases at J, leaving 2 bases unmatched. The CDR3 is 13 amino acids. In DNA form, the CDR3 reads TGTGCCAGCAGCCCCGACAGGGGCTATGGCTACACCTTC. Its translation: CASSPDRGYGYTF.

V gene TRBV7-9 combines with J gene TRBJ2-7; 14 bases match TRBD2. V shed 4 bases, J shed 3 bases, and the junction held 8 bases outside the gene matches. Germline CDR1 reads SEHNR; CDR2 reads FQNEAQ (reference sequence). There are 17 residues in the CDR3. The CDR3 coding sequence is TGTGCCAGCAGCTCCGGACTAGCGGGAGGCCCTGACTACGAGCAGTACTTC. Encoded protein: CASSSGLAGGPDYEQYF.

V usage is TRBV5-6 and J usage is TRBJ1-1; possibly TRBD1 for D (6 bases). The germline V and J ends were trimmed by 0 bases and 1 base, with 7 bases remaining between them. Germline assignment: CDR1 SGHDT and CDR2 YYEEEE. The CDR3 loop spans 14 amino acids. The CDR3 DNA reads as TGTGCCAGCAGCTTGGTGGGACAGAACACTGAAGCTTTCTTT. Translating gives CASSLVGQNTEAFF.

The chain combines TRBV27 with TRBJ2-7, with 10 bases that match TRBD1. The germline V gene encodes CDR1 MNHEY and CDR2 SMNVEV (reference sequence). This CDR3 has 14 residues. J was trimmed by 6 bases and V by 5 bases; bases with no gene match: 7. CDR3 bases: TGTGCCAGCAGTCCACCGGGACAGGGGTCCGAGCAGTACTTC. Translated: CASSPPGQGSEQYF.

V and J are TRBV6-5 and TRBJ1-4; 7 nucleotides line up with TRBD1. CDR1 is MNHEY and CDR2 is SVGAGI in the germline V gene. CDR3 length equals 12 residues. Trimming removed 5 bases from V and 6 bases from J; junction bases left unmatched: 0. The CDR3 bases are TGTGCCAGCAGTACAGGGGATGAAAAACTGTTTTTT. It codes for CASSTGDEKLFF.

The CDR3 loop is CATSQGQGFGQYF. For the CDR3, the DNA is TGTGCCACCAGCCAGGGCCAGGGGTTCGGGCAGTATTTT. This chain joins TRBV24-1 and TRBJ2-3, with D possibly being TRBD1 (6 bases). Trimming took 7 bases from V and 11 from J, leaving 18 bases between them. The CDR3 is 13 amino acids. Germline CDR1 and CDR2: KGHDR and SFDVKD.

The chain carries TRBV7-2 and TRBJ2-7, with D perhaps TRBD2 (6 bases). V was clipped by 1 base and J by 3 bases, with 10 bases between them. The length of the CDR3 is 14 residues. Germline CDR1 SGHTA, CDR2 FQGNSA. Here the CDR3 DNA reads TGTGCCAGCAGCTTAGGGACTACCAACTACGAGCAGTACTTC. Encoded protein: CASSLGTTNYEQYF.

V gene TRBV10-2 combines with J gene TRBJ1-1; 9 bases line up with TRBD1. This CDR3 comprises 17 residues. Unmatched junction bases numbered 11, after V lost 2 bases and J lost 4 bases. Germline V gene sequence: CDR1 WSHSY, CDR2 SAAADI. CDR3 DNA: TGCGCCAGCAGTGAGGTCCCGACAGGGGGAGGGACCACTGAAGCTTTCTTT. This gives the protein CASSEVPTGGGTTEAFF.

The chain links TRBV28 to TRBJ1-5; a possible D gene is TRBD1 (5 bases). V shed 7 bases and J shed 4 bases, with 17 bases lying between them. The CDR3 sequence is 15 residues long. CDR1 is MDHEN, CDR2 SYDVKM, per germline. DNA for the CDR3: TGTGCCAGCATTATGGACCTCGGGGGGAATCAGCCCCAGCATTTT. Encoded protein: CASIMDLGGNQPQHF.

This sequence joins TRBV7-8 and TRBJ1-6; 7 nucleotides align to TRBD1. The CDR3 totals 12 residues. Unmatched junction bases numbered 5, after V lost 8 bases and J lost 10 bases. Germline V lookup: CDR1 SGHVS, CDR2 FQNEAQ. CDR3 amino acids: CASGDRASPLHF. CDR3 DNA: TGTGCCAGCGGTGACAGGGCCTCACCCCTCCACTTT. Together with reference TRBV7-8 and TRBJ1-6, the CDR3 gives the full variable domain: GAGVSQSPRYKVAKRGQDVALRCDPISGHVSLFWYQQALGQGPEFLTYFQNEAQLDKSGLPSDRFFAERPEGSVSTLKIQRTQQEDSAVYLCASGDRASPLHFGNGTRLTVT.

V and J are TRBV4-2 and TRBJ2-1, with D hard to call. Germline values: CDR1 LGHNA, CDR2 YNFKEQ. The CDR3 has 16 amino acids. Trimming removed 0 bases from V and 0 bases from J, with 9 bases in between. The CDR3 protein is CASSQDAVSSYNEQFF. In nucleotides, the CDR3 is TGTGCCAGCAGCCAAGACGCGGTGAGCTCCTACAATGAGCAGTTCTTC.

CDR3 sequence: CSAATVTNTEAFF. The CDR3 nucleotides read TGCAGCGCCGCCACAGTGACGAACACTGAAGCTTTCTTT. This chain uses TRBV29-1 with TRBJ1-1; D not resolved. V gave up 7 bases and J gave up 1 base, with 13 bases separating them. The germline V gene has CDR1 SQVTM and CDR2 ANQGSEA. The length of the CDR3 is 13 residues.

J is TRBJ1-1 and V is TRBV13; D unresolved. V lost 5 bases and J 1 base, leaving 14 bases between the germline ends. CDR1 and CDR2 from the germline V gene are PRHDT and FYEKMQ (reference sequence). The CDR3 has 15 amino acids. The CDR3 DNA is TGTGCCAGCAGCCCCTCTAATGGGCGGAACACTGAAGCTTTCTTT. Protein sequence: CASSPSNGRNTEAFF. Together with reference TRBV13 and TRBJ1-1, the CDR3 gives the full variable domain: AAGVIQSPRHLIKEKRETATLKCYPIPRHDTVYWYQQGPGQDPQFLISFYEKMQSDKGSIPDRFSAQQFSDYHSELNMSSLELGDSALYFCASSPSNGRNTEAFFGQGTRLTVV.

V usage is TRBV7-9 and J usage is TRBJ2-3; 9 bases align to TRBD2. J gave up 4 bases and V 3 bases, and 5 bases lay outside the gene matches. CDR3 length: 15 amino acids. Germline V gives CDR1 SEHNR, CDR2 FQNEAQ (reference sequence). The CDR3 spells CASSLEREDSDTQYF. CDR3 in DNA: TGTGCCAGCAGCTTGGAGCGGGAGGACTCAGATACGCAGTATTTT.

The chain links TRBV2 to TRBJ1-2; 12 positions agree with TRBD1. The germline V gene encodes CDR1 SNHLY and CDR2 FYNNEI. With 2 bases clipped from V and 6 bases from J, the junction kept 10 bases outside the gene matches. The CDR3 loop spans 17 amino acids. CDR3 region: CASSERDRGRRGHGYTF. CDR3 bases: TGTGCCAGCAGTGAAAGGGACAGGGGGCGCAGGGGTCATGGCTACACCTTC.

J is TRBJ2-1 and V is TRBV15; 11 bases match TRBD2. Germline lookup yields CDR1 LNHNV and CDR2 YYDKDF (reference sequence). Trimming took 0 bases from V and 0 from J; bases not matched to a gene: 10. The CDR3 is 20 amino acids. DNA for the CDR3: TGTGCCACCAGCAGAGAAGGGCTGGGACTAGCGGATATCTCCTACAATGAGCAGTTCTTC. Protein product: CATSREGLGLADISYNEQFF. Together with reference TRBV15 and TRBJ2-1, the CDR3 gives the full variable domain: DAMVIQNPRYQVTQFGKPVTLSCSQTLNHNVMYWYQQKSSQAPKLLFHYYDKDFNNEADTPDNFQSRRPNTSFCFLDIRSPGLGDTAMYLCATSREGLGLADISYNEQFFGPGTRLTVL.

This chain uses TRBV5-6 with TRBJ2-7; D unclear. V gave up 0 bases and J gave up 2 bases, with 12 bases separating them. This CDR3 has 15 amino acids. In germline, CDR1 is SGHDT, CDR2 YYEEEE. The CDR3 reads CASSLVFSSTYEQYF. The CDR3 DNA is TGTGCCAGCAGCTTGGTATTCTCCAGTACCTACGAGCAGTACTTC.

CDR3 in amino acids: CASSMEGKAKNIQYF. The CDR3 DNA is TGTGCCAGTAGTATGGAGGGAAAAGCCAAAAACATTCAGTACTTC. The chain links TRBV19 to TRBJ2-4; tentatively, D is TRBD2 (6 bases). Germline assignment: CDR1 LNHDA and CDR2 SQIVND (reference sequence). The CDR3 extends over 15 amino acids. V lost 3 bases and J lost 0, with 9 bases in between.

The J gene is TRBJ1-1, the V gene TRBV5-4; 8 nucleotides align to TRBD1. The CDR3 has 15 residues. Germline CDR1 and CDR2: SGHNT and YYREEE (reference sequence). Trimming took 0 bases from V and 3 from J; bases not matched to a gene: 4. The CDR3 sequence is CASSLGTGTYTEAFF. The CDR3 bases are TGTGCCAGCAGCTTGGGGACAGGGACATACACTGAAGCTTTCTTT.

The CDR3 DNA reads TGTGCCACCAGCAGAGATTGGGGCGATAATTCACCCCTCCACTTT. Encoded protein: CATSRDWGDNSPLHF. The chain recombines TRBV15 with TRBJ1-6; tentatively, D is TRBD1 (5 bases). V was clipped by 0 bases and J by 5 bases, with 8 bases between them. The CDR3 extends over 15 amino acids. The germline gives CDR1 LNHNV, CDR2 YYDKDF (reference sequence).

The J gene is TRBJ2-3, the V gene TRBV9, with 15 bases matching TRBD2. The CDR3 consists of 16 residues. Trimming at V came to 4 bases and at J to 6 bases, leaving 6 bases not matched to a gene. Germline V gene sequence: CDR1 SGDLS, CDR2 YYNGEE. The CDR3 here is CASSSGLAGGEDTQYF. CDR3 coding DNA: TGTGCCAGCAGCTCGGGACTAGCGGGAGGAGAGGATACGCAGTATTTT.